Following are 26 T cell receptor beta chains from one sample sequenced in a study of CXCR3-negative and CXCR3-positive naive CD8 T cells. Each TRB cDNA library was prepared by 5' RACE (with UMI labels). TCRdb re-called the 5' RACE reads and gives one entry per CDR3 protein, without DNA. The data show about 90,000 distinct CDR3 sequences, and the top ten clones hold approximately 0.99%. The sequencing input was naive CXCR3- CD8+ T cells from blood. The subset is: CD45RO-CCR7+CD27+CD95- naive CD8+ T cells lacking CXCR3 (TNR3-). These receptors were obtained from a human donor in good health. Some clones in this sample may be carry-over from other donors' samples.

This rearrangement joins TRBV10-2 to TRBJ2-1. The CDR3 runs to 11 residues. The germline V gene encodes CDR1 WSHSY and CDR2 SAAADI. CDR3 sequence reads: CASSSYNEQFF.

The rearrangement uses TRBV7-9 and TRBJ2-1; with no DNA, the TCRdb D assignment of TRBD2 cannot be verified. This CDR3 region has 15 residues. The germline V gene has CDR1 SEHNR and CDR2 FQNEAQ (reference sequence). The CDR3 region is CASSQTSGGNNEQFF. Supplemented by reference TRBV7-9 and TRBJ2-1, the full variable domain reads DTGVSQNPRHKITKRGQNVTFRCDPISEHNRLYWYRQTLGQGPEFLTYFQNEAQLEKSRLLSDRFSAERPKGSFSTLEIQRTEQGDSAMYLCASSQTSGGNNEQFFGPGTRLTVL.

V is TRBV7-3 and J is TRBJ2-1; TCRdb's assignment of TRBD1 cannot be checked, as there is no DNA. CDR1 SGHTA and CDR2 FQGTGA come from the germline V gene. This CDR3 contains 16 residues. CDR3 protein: CASSLPPGGALNEQFF. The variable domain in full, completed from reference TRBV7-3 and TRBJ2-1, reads GAGVSQTPSNKVTEKGKYVELRCDPISGHTALYWYRQSLGQGPEFLIYFQGTGAADDSGLPNDRFFAVRPEGSVSTLKIQRTERGDSAVYLCASSLPPGGALNEQFFGPGTRLTVL.

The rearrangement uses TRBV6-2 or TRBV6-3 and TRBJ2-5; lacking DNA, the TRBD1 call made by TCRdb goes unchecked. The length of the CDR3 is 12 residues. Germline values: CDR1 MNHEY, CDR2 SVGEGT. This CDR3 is CASISGRETQYF.

The CDR3 is CASSLVVTQYF. This chain uses TRBV11-2 with TRBJ2-3. Germline V gives CDR1 SGHAT, CDR2 FQNNGV. This CDR3 comprises 11 residues.

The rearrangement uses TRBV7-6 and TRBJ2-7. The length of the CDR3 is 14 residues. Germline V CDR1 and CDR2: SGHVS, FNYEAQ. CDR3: CASSSGRSSYEQYF.

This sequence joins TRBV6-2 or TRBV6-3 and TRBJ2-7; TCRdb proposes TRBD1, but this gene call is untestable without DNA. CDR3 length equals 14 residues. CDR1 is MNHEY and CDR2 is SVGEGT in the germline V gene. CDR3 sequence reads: CASSFRVLSYEQYF.

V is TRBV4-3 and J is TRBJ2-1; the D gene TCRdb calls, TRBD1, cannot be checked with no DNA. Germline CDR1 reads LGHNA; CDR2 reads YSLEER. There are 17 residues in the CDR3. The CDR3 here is CASSQWAGESSYNEQFF.

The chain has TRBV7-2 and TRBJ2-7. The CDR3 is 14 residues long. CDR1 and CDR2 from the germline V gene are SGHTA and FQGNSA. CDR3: CASSFGGRSYEQYF.

CDR3 in amino acids: CASSGTGQRETQYF. The V and J genes are TRBV10-2 and TRBJ2-5; TCRdb indicates TRBD1, and absent DNA this call remains unverified. Germline CDR1 WSHSY, CDR2 SAAADI. The length of the CDR3 is 14 residues.

CDR3 amino acids: CASSFELAGEGTDTQYF. This chain uses TRBV27 with TRBJ2-3; there is no DNA to check the TCRdb D call of TRBD2. The length of the CDR3 is 17 residues. Germline loops: CDR1 MNHEY, CDR2 SMNVEV (reference sequence).

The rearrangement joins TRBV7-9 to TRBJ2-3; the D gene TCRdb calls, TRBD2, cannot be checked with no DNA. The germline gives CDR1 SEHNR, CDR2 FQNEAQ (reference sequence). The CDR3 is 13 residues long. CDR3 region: CASSWTSRDTQYF.

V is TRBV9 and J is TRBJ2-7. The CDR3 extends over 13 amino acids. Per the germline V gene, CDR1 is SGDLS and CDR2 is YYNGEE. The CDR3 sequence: CASSVGPLYEQYF.

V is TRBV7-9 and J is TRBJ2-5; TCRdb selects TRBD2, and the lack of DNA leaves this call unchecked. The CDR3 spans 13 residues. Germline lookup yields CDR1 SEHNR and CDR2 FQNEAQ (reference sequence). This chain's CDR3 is CASRTSGIETQYF.

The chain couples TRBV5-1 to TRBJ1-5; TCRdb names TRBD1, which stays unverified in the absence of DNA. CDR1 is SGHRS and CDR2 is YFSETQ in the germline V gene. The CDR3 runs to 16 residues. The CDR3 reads CASSTGTGEANQPQHF.

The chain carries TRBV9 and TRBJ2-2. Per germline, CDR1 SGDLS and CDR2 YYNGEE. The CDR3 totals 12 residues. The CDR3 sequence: CASSVVAGELFF.

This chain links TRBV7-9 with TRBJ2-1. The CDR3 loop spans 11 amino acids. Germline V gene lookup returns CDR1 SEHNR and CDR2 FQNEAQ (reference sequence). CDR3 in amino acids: CASSLGGEQFF.

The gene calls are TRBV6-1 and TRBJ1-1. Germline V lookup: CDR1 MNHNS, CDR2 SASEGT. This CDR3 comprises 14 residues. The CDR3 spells CASSGRGGSTEAFF.

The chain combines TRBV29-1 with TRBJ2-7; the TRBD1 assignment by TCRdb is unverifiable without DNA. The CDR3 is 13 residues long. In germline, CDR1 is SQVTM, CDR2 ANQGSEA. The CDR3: CSGRGTNSYEQYF.

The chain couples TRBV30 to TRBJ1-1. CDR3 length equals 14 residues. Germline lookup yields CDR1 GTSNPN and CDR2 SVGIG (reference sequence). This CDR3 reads CAWSDSRMNTEAFF.

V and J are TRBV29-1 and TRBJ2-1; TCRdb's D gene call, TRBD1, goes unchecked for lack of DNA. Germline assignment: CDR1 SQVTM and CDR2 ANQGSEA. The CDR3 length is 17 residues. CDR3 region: CSVSGTLGRGLWDEQFF.

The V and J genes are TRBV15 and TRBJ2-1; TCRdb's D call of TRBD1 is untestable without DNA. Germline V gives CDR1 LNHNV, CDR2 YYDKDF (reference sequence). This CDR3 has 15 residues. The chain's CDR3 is CATSSRGMTYNEQSF.

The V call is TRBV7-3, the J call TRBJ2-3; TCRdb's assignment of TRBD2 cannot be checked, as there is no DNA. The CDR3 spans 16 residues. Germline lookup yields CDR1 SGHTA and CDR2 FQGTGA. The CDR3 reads CASSPGTSGGSDTQYF.

CDR3 amino acids: CASRTGYHNEQFF. This sequence joins TRBV12-3 or TRBV12-4 and TRBJ2-1; with no DNA, the TCRdb D assignment of TRBD1 cannot be verified. There are 13 residues in the CDR3.

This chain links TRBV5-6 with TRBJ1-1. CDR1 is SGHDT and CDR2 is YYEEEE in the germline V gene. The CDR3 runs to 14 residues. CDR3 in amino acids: CASSLDLGNTEAFF.

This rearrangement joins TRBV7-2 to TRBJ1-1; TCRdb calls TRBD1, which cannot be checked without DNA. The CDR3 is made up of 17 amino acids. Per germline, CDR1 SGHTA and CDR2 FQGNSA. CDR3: CASSLWGGGGLNTEAFF.